Listed below are T cell receptor beta chains from one sample, sequenced in a study of T cells in Graves' hyperthyroidism and ophthalmopathy. One entry per CDR3 protein, called by TCRdb with MiXCR from the multiplex PCR reads. The repertoire has a few hundred thousand distinct CDR3 sequences, approximately 44% of them found once; the top ten carry more than 7.5%. Input material: peripheral blood or thyroid tissue (not recorded which). These receptors were collected from a woman aged 18 to 35 with Graves' hyperthyroidism. The CDR3 runs from the conserved cysteine through the conserved F or W. Each record gives: clone size, V gene, D gene, J gene, CDR3 DNA, CDR3 protein. The D gene is left open where the match is weak. The size entry is marked missing in some rows and otherwise reads once, few, many or a size class.

clone_size: many
v_call: TRBV10-3
d_call: TRBD2
j_call: TRBJ2-5
cdr3_nt: TGTGCCATCAGTGAGTCGGGGGAGGGAAAAGAGACCCAGTACTTC
cdr3_aa: CAISESGEGKETQYF

clone_size: many
v_call: TRBV19
d_call: .
j_call: TRBJ1-2
cdr3_nt: TGTGCCAGTAGCCTTTACAGGGCCCCCTCTGGCTACACCTTC
cdr3_aa: CASSLYRAPSGYTF

clone_size: few
v_call: TRBV9
d_call: .
j_call: TRBJ2-7
cdr3_nt: TGTGCCAGCAGCGACTCAGGGATACCTGGGCAGGAGCAGTACTTC
cdr3_aa: CASSDSGIPGQEQYF

clone_size: many
v_call: TRBV7-7
d_call: TRBD2
j_call: TRBJ2-2
cdr3_nt: TGTGCCAGCAGCTCCTTAGCGGGAGTGACCACCGGGGAGCTGTTTTTT
cdr3_aa: CASSSLAGVTTGELFF

clone_size: few
v_call: TRBV6-6
d_call: .
j_call: TRBJ2-7
cdr3_nt: TGTGCCAGCAGTTACTCGAACCGGGCCGTAGGCGCGTCCGAGCAGTACTTC
cdr3_aa: CASSYSNRAVGASEQYF

clone_size: .
v_call: TRBV10-3
d_call: .
j_call: TRBJ1-1
cdr3_nt: TGTGCTGAAAGACAGGAGATGAACACTGAAGCTTTCTTT
cdr3_aa: CAERQEMNTEAFF

clone_size: few
v_call: TRBV11-2
d_call: .
j_call: TRBJ2-1
cdr3_nt: TGTGCCAGCAGCTTAGACAGGTACAATGAGCAGTTCTTC
cdr3_aa: CASSLDRYNEQFF

clone_size: many
v_call: TRBV20-1
d_call: TRBD2
j_call: TRBJ2-7
cdr3_nt: TGCAGTGCAGTGACTAGCGGGAGGGCTTACGAGCAGTACTTC
cdr3_aa: CSAVTSGRAYEQYF

clone_size: many
v_call: TRBV4-1
d_call: .
j_call: TRBJ2-6
cdr3_nt: TGCGCCAGCAGCCAAGGACTTCGCGGAGGGGACTTCTCTGGGGCCAACGTCCTGACTTTC
cdr3_aa: CASSQGLRGGDFSGANVLTF

clone_size: .
v_call: TRBV9
d_call: .
j_call: TRBJ1-5
cdr3_nt: TGTGCCAGCAGCGCTGGACAGAACCAAGAGACCCAGCATTTT
cdr3_aa: CASSAGQNQETQHF

clone_size: few
v_call: TRBV4-2
d_call: .
j_call: TRBJ2-7
cdr3_nt: TGTGCCAGCAGCCACGGGGTCTCCTACGAGCAGTACTTC
cdr3_aa: CASSHGVSYEQYF

clone_size: many
v_call: TRBV11-2
d_call: TRBD1
j_call: TRBJ1-4
cdr3_nt: TGTGCCAGCAGCCTATGGACAGGAAATGAAAAACTGTTTTTT
cdr3_aa: CASSLWTGNEKLFF

clone_size: once
v_call: TRBV20-1
d_call: .
j_call: TRBJ1-4
cdr3_nt: TGCAGTGCTCCGCTTAGCGGGAGTGGTGAAAAACTGTTTTTT
cdr3_aa: CSAPLSGSGEKLFF

clone_size: many
v_call: TRBV12-3/TRBV12-4
d_call: .
j_call: TRBJ1-3
cdr3_nt: TGTGCCAGCAGTTTATACCCCCAGGGGGGAAACACCATATATTTT
cdr3_aa: CASSLYPQGGNTIYF

clone_size: once
v_call: TRBV7-2
d_call: .
j_call: TRBJ1-1
cdr3_nt: TGTGCCAGCAGCAGTACATCGGGGGCATCTGAAGCTTTCTTT
cdr3_aa: CASSSTSGASEAFF

clone_size: many
v_call: TRBV12-3/TRBV12-4
d_call: .
j_call: TRBJ1-1
cdr3_nt: TGTGCCAGCAGTTCCCAAACCGTAACGGCCACTGAAGCTTTCTTT
cdr3_aa: CASSSQTVTATEAFF

clone_size: few
v_call: TRBV7-8
d_call: .
j_call: TRBJ1-5
cdr3_nt: TGTGCCAGCAGTAGCCCCAGGGAAGACATCAATCAGCCCCAGCATTTT
cdr3_aa: CASSSPREDINQPQHF

clone_size: few
v_call: TRBV7-6
d_call: TRBD2
j_call: TRBJ2-7
cdr3_nt: TGTGCCTGGACCTCCGGGACTAGCGGTTACGAGCAGTACTTC
cdr3_aa: CAWTSGTSGYEQYF

clone_size: many
v_call: TRBV12-5
d_call: .
j_call: TRBJ1-1
cdr3_nt: TGTGCTAGTGGTAAGACAGTGATGAACACTGAAGCTTTCTTT
cdr3_aa: CASGKTVMNTEAFF

clone_size: .
v_call: TRBV7-3
d_call: TRBD1
j_call: TRBJ1-5
cdr3_nt: TGTGCCAGCAGCCGAGGCGGACAGGGCGAGCATTTT
cdr3_aa: CASSRGGQGEHF